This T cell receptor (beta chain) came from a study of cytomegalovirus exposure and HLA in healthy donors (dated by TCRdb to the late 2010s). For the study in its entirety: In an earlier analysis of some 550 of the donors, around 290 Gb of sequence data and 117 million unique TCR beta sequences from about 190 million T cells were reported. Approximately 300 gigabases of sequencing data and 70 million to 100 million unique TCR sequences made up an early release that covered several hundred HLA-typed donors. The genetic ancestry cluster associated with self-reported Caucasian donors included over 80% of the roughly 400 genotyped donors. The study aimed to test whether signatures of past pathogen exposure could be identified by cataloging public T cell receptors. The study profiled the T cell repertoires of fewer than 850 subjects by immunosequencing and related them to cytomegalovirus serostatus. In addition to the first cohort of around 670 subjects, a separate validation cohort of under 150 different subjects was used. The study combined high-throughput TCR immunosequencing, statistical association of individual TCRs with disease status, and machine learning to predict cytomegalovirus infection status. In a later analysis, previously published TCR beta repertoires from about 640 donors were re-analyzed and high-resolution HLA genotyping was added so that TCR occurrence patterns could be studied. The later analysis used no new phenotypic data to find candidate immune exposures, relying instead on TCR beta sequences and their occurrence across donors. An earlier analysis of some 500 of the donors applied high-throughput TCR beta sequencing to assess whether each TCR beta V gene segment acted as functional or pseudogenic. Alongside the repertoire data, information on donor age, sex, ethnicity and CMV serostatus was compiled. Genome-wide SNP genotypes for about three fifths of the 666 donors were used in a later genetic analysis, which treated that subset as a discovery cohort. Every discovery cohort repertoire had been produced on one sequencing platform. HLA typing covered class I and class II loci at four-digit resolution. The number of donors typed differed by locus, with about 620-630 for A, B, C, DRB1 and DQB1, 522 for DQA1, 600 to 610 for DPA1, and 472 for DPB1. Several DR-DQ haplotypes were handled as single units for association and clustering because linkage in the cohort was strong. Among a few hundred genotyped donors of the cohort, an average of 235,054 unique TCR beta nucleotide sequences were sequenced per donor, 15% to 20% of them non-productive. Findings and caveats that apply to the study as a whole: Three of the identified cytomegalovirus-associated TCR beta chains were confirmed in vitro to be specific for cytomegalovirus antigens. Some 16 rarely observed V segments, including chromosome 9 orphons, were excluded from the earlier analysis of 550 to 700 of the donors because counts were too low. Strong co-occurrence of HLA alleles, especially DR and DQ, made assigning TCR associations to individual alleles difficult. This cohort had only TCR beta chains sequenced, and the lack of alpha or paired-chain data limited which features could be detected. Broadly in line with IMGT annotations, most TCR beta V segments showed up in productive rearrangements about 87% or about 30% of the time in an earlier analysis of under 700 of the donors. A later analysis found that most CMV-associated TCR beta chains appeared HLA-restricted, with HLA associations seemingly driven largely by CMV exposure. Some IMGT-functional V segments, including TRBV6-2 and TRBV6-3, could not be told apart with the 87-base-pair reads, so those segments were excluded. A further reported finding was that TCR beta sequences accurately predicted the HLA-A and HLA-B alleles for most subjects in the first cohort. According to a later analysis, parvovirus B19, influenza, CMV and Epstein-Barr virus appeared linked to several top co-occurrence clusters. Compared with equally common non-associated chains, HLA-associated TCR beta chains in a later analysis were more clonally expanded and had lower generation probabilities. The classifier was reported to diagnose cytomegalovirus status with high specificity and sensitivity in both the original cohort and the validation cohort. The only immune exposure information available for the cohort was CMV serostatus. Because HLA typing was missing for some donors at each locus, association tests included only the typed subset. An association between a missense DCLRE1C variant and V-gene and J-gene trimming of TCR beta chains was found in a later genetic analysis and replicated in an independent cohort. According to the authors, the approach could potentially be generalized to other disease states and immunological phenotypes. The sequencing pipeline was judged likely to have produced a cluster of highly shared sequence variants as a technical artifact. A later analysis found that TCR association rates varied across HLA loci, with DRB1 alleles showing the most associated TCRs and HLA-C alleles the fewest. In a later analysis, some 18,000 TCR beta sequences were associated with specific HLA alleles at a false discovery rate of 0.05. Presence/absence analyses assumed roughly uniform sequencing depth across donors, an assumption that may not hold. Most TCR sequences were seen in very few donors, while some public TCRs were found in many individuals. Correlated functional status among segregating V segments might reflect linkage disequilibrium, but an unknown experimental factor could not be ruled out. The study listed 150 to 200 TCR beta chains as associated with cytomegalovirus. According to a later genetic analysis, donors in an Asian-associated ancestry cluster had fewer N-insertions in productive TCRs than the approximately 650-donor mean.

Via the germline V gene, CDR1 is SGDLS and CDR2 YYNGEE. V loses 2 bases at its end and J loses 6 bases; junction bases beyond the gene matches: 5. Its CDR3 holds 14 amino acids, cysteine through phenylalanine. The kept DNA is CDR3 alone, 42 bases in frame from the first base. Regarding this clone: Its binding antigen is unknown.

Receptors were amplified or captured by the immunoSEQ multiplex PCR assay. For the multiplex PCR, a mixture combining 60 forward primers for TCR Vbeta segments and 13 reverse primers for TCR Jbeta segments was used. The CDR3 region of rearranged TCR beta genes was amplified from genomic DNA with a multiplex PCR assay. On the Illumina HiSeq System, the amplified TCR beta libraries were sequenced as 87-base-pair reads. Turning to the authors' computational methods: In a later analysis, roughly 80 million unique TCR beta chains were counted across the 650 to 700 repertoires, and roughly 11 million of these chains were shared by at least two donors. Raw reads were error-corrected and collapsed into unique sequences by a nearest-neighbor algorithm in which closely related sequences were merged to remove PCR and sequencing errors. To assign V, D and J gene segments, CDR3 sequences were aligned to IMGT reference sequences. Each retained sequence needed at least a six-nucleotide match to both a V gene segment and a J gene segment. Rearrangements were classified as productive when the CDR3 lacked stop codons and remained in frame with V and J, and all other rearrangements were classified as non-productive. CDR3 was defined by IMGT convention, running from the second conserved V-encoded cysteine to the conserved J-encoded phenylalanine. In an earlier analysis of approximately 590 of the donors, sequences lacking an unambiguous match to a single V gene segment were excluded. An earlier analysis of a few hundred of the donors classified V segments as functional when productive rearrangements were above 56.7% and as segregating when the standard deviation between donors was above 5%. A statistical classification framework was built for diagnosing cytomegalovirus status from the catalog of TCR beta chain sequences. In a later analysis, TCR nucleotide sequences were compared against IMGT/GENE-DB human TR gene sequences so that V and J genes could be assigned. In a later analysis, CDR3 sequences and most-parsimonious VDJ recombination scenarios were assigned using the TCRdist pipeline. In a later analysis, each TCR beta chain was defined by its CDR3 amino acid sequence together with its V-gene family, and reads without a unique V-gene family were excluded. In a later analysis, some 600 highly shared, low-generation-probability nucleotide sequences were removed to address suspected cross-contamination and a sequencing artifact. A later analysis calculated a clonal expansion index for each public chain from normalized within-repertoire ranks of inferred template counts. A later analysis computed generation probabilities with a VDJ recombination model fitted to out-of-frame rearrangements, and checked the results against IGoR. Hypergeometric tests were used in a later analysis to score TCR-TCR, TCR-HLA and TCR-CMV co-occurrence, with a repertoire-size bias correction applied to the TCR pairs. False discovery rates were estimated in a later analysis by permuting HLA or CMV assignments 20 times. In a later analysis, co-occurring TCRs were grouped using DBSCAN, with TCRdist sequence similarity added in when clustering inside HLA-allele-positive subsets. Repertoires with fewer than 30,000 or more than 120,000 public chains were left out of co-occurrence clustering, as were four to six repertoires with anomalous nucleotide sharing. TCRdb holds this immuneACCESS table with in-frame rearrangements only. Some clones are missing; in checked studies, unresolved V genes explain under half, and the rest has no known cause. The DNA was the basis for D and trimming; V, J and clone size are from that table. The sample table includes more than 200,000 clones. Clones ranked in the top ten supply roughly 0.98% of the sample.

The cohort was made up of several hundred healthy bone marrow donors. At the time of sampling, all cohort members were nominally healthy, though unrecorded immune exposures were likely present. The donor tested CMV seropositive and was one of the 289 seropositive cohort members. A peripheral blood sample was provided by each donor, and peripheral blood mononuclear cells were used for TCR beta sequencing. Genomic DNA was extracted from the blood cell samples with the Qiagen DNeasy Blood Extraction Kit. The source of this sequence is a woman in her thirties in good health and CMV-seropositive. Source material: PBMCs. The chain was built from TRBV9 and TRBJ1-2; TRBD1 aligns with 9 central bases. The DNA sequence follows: TGTGCCAGCAGCGTCCTACAGGGGGCTGATGGCTACACCTTC. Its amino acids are CASSVLQGADGYTF.